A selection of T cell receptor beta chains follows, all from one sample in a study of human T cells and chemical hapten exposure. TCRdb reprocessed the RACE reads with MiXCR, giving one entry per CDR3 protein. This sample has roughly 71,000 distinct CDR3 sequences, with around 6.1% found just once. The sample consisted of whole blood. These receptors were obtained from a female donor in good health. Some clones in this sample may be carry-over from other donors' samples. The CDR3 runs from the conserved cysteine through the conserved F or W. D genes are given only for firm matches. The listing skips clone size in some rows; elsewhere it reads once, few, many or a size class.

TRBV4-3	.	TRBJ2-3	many	CASSHDGPTDTQYF	TGCGCCAGCAGCCACGACGGCCCTACAGATACGCAGTATTTT
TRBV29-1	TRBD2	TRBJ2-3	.	CSVDSTSGRSDTQYF	TGCAGCGTTGATAGTACTAGCGGGAGGTCAGATACGCAGTATTTT
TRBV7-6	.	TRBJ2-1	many	CASSSRLHEQFF	TGTGCCAGCAGCTCCAGGCTGCATGAGCAGTTCTTC
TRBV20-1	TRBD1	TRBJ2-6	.	CSARLGTGNVWANVLTF	TGCAGTGCTAGACTTGGGACAGGGAATGTGTGGGCCAACGTCCTGACTTTC
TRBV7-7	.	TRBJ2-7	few	CASSPGGGPYEQYF	TGTGCCAGCAGCCCCGGGGGCGGCCCCTACGAGCAGTACTTC
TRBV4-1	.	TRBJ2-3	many	CASSQGVAADTQYF	TGCGCCAGCAGCCAAGGTGTCGCGGCAGATACGCAGTATTTT
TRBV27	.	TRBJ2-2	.	CASSLIGGGSSANTGELFF	TGTGCCAGCAGTTTAATCGGGGGAGGCTCCTCGGCGAACACCGGGGAGCTGTTTTTT
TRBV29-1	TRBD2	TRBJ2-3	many	CSVEPGGTDTQYF	TGCAGCGTTGAACCCGGGGGGACAGATACGCAGTATTTT
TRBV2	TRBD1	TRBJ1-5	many	CASSGTGVGNQPQHF	TGTGCCAGCAGCGGGACAGGGGTTGGCAATCAGCCCCAGCATTTT
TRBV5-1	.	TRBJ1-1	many	CASSPGGGTEAFF	TGCGCCAGCAGCCCGGGGGGGGGGACTGAAGCTTTCTTT
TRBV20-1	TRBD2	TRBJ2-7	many	CSAREYGRLLDEQYF	TGCAGTGCTAGAGAGTACGGGAGGCTTCTCGACGAGCAGTACTTC
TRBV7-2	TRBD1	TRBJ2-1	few	CASSLIEGARQFF	TGTGCCAGCAGCTTAATAGAGGGGGCGAGGCAGTTCTTC
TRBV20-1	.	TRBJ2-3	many	CSARIRDTQYF	TGCAGTGCTAGAATTAGAGATACGCAGTATTTT
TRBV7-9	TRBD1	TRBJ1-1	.	CASSFRDRDTEAFF	TGTGCCAGCAGCTTCCGGGACAGGGACACTGAAGCTTTCTTT
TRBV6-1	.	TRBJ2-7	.	CASLRANSYEQYF	TGTGCCAGTTTGAGAGCGAATTCCTACGAGCAGTACTTC
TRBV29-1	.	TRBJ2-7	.	CSVRGGETYEQYF	TGCAGCGTCCGAGGAGGAGAGACCTACGAGCAGTACTTC
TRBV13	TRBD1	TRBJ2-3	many	CASSSAGTGTDTQYF	TGTGCCAGCAGCTCAGCCGGGACAGGCACAGATACGCAGTATTTT
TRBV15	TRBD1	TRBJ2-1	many	CATDRDRGNEQFF	TGTGCCACCGACCGGGACAGGGGTAATGAGCAGTTCTTC
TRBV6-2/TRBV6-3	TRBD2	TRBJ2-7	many	CASSLAGDYEQYF	TGTGCCAGCAGCCTAGCGGGAGATTACGAGCAGTACTTC
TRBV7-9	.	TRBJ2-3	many	CASSSRGPDTQYF	TGTGCCAGCAGCTCTCGGGGCCCAGATACGCAGTATTTT
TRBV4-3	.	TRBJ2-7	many	CASSQLDASQYEQYF	TGCGCCAGCAGCCAATTAGACGCCTCCCAGTACGAGCAGTACTTC
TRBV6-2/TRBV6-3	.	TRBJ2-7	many	CATLGSVSYEQYF	TGTGCCACCCTCGGGTCGGTATCCTACGAGCAGTACTTC
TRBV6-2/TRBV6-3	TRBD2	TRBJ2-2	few	CASSYRGTSRAGELFF	TGTGCCAGCAGTTACCGTGGGACTAGTAGGGCCGGGGAGCTGTTTTTT
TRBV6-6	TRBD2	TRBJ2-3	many	CASSYGGLAGTADTQYF	TGTGCCAGCAGTTACGGTGGGCTAGCGGGAACCGCAGATACGCAGTATTTT
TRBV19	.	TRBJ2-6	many	CASSMPTGSGANVLTF	TGTGCCAGTAGTATGCCAACTGGGTCTGGGGCCAACGTCCTGACTTTC
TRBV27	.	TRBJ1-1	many	CASSLERGTEAFF	TGTGCCAGCAGTTTAGAAAGGGGGACTGAAGCTTTCTTT
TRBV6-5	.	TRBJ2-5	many	CASRDPGEIGETQYF	TGTGCCAGCAGAGATCCAGGGGAGATCGGAGAGACCCAGTACTTC
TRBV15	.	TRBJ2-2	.	CATRAKGNAGELFF	TGTGCCACCAGAGCTAAGGGGAATGCCGGGGAGCTGTTTTTT
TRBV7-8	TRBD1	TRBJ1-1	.	CASSAPGQLSKAAFF	TGTGCCAGCAGCGCTCCGGGACAGCTCTCCAAGGCGGCTTTCTTT
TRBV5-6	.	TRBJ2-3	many	CASSLGVGTDTQYF	TGTGCCAGCAGCTTGGGGGTCGGCACAGATACGCAGTATTTT
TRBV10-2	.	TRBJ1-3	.	CASSESRVLIGNTIYF	TGCGCCAGCAGTGAGTCGAGAGTCCTTATTGGAAACACCATATATTTT
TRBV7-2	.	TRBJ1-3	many	CASSLVPTDGNTIYF	TGTGCCAGCAGCTTAGTACCGACAGATGGAAACACCATATATTTT
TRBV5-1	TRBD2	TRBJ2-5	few	CASSPGGQETQYF	TGCGCCAGCAGCCCGGGAGGGCAAGAGACCCAGTACTTC
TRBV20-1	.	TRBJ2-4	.	CSAPTGNIQYF	TGCAGTGCTCCGACTGGAAACATTCAGTACTTC
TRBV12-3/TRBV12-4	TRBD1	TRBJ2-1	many	CASSWGQGANEQFF	TGTGCCAGCAGCTGGGGCCAGGGGGCAAATGAGCAGTTCTTC
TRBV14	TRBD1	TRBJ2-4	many	CASSLGTGKIAKNIQYF	TGTGCCAGCAGCCTAGGGACAGGGAAAATAGCCAAAAACATTCAGTACTTC
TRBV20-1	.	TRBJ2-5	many	CSAGGDGEETQYF	TGCAGTGCTGGTGGAGACGGAGAAGAGACCCAGTACTTC
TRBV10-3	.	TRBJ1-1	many	CAISDQGFKDEAFF	TGTGCCATCAGTGATCAAGGATTTAAGGATGAAGCTTTCTTT
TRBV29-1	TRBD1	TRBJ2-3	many	CSTRTGPDTQYF	TGCAGCACACGGACAGGGCCAGATACGCAGTATTTT
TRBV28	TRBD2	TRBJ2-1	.	CASSSLAVFSYNEQFF	TGTGCCAGCAGTTCACTAGCGGTCTTCTCCTACAATGAGCAGTTCTTC
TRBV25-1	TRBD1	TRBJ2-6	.	CASSDVQGRANVLTF	TGTGCCAGCAGTGACGTACAGGGGAGGGCCAACGTCCTGACTTTC
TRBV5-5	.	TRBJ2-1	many	CASRAGTFSYNEQFF	TGTGCCAGCAGGGCCGGGACATTCTCCTACAATGAGCAGTTCTTC
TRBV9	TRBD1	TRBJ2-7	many	CASSGGTGFHEQYF	TGTGCCAGCAGCGGCGGGACAGGGTTTCACGAGCAGTACTTC
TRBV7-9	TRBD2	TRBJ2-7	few	CASSLAGGTYEQYF	TGTGCCAGCAGCCTAGCGGGAGGGACCTACGAGCAGTACTTC
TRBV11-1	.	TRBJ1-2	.	CASSLDLFYGYTF	TGTGCCAGCAGCTTAGACCTCTTCTATGGCTACACCTTC
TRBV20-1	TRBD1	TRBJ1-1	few	CSVPRRQGLTEAFF	TGCAGTGTTCCGCGTAGACAGGGACTCACTGAAGCTTTCTTT
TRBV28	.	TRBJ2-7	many	CASSFLREQYF	TGTGCCAGCAGTTTCCTACGAGAGCAGTACTTC
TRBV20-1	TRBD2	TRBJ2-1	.	CSATGGLASLNEQFF	TGCAGTGCTACAGGGGGACTAGCTTCCCTCAATGAGCAGTTCTTC
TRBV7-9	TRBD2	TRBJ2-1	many	CASSLSGTSSYNEQFF	TGTGCCAGCAGCCTTAGCGGGACGAGCTCCTACAATGAGCAGTTCTTC
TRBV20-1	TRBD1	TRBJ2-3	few	CSAFRRGQGRTDTQYF	TGCAGTGCTTTCCGCAGGGGACAGGGCCGCACAGATACGCAGTATTTT
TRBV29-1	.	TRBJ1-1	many	CSVVGRLNTEAFF	TGCAGCGTTGTAGGACGGCTGAACACTGAAGCTTTCTTT
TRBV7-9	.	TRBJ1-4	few	CASSPESGLGYEKLFF	TGTGCCAGCAGCCCTGAGTCGGGCCTAGGATATGAAAAACTGTTTTTT
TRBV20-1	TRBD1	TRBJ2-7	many	CSIPGTVDYEQYF	TGCAGTATTCCCGGGACAGTAGATTACGAGCAGTACTTC
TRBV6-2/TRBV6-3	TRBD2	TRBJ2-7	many	CASSYSGLAGGPRGEQYF	TGTGCCAGCAGTTACTCCGGACTAGCGGGAGGGCCGCGGGGCGAGCAGTACTTC
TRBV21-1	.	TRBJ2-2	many	CALKGSGTGELFF	TGTGCGCTCAAGGGGAGTGGCACCGGGGAGCTGTTTTTT
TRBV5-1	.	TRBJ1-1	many	CASSAGGGNTEAFF	TGCGCCAGCAGCGCCGGGGGGGGTAACACTGAAGCTTTCTTT
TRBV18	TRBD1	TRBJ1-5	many	CASSLSGQGQQPQHF	TGTGCCAGCTCACTGTCGGGACAGGGCCAACAGCCCCAGCATTTT
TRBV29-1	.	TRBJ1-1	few	CSVEVGSMNTEAFF	TGCAGCGTTGAAGTCGGCTCTATGAACACTGAAGCTTTCTTT